Below are 2 T cell receptor beta chains sequenced from a single sample in a study of graft-versus-host responses after intestinal transplantation. Data came from immunoSEQ multiplex PCR; TCRdb stores just in-frame clones and leaves some out. Here the sample spans some 96,000 clones, roughly nine tenths being singletons. Their target antigens are unknown. The sample in question was unstimulated CD4+ T cells sorted from spleen or lymph node cells, obtained before transplant. These receptor sequences come from a human donor who was the organ donor for an intestinal transplant.

This chain connects TRBV6-6 to TRBJ2-7; the match to TRBD2 covers 12 bases. V was pared by 2 bases and J by 4 bases, with 6 bases of the junction left unmatched. Germline V gene lookup returns CDR1 MNHNY and CDR2 SVGAGI (reference sequence). This CDR3 is built from 16 residues. CDR3 protein: CASSYKLAGGTYEQYF. The DNA of the CDR3 is TGTGCCAGCAGTTACAAACTAGCGGGGGGAACATACGAGCAGTACTTC.

The chain joins TRBV6-6 to TRBJ1-2; D gene unclear. V was shortened by 6 bases and J by 4 bases, with 15 bases between the two germline ends. The CDR3 runs to 14 residues. Per the germline V gene, CDR1 is MNHNY and CDR2 is SVGAGI (reference sequence). DNA for the CDR3: TGTGCCAGCAGATTCGACATTACCATCTATGGCTACACCTTC. Its translation is CASRFDITIYGYTF.